This TCR beta chain stems from a study of beta chain features in type 1 diabetes. Study-level points and caveats: TCRB repertoires of naive, central memory and Treg cells appeared more similar among patients than among healthy donors. Cells carrying high TCR expression could end up over-represented when cDNA is sequenced.

CDR1 and CDR2 (germline): SGHNT, YYREEE (reference sequence). This CDR3 has 18 amino acids. The V and J ends lost 0 bases and 4 bases respectively, with 17 bases between them. Of the isolated RNA, all was reverse transcribed, and so the sequenced material was expressed TCRB transcripts. About 3.6 million reads was the average for naive, central memory and regulatory T cell samples. The method was immunoSEQ multiplex PCR; TCRdb's version includes in-frame clones alone and lacks a portion of them. The table includes around 250,000 clones, 14% detected once. About this clone: What it binds is not known.

V and J are TRBV5-4 and TRBJ2-6; the D gene is possibly TRBD1 (6 bases). The receptor was isolated from a woman aged 40 to 50 in good health. The specimen sequenced was naive CD4+ T cells from blood. This CDR3 reads CASSLDRVVASGANVLTF. CDR3 DNA: TGTGCCAGCAGCTTGGACAGGGTAGTTGCGTCAGGGGCCAACGTCCTGACTTTC.